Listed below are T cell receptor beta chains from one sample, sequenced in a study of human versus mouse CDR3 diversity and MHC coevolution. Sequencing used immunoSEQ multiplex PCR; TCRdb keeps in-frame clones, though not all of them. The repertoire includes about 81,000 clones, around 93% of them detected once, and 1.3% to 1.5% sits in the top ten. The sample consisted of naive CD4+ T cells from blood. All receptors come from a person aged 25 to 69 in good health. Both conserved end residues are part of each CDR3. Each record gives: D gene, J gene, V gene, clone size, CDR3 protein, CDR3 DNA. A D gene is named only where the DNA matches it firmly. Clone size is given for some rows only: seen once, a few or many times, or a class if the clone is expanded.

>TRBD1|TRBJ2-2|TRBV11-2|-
CASSLRTGRAGELFF
TGTGCCAGCAGCCTCCGGACAGGGCGAGCCGGGGAGCTGTTTTTT
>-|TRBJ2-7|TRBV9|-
CASSVATGGYEQYF
TGTGCCAGCAGCGTAGCGACGGGTGGGTACGAGCAGTACTTC
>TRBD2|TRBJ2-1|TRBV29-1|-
CSVVGSGRPSSYNEQFF
TGCAGCGTTGTGGGTAGCGGGAGACCTAGCTCCTACAATGAGCAGTTCTTC
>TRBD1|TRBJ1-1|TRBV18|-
CASSYTGGTEAFF
TGTGCCAGCTCCTATACAGGGGGCACTGAAGCTTTCTTT
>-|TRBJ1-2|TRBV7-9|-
CASSLSSGYTF
TGTGCCAGCAGCTTATCATCCGGCTACACCTTC
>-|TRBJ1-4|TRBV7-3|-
CASSLTAREKLFF
TGTGCCAGCAGCTTAACGGCACGTGAAAAACTGTTTTTT
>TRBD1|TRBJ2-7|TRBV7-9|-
CASSLRDRDSYEQYF
TGTGCCAGCAGCCTCCGGGACAGGGACTCCTACGAGCAGTACTTC
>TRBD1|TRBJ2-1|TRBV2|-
CASSLDRGLGEQFF
TGTGCCAGCAGTCTGGACAGGGGCTTAGGTGAGCAGTTCTTC
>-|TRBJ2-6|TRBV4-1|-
CASSHLGGANVLTF
TGCGCCAGCAGCCACCTAGGGGGAGCCAACGTCCTGACTTTC
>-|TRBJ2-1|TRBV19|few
CASSPRDNEQFF
TGTGCCAGTAGCCCTCGGGACAATGAGCAGTTCTTC
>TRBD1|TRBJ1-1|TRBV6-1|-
CASSLTGSTEAFF
TGTGCCAGCAGTTTGACAGGGTCAACTGAAGCTTTCTTT
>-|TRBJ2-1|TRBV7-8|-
CASSYRDSTNEQFF
TGTGCCAGCAGCTACCGGGACTCGACAAATGAGCAGTTCTTC
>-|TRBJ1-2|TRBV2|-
CASSEGELVYGYTF
TGTGCCAGCAGTGAAGGGGAGTTGGTCTATGGCTACACCTTC
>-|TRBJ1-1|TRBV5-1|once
CASFAREGTEAFF
TGCGCCAGCTTCGCGAGGGAGGGGACTGAAGCTTTCTTT
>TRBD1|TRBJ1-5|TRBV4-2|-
CASSQVDRDQPQHF
TGTGCCAGCAGCCAAGTGGACAGGGATCAGCCCCAGCATTTT
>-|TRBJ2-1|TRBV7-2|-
CASSTVGGRTDEQFF
TGTGCCAGCAGCACCGTCGGGGGGCGTACCGATGAGCAGTTCTTC
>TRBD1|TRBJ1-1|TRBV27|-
CASSLMRGQGAFF
TGTGCCAGCAGTTTAATGCGAGGACAGGGAGCTTTCTTT
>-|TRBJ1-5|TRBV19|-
CATVDRYSNQPQHF
TGTGCCACCGTGGACAGATATAGCAATCAGCCCCAGCATTTT
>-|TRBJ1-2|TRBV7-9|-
CASSFPEYGYTF
TGTGCCAGCAGCTTCCCCGAGTATGGCTACACCTTC
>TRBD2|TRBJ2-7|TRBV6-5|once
CASRLAGESYEQYF
TGTGCCAGCCGACTAGCGGGAGAGTCCTACGAGCAGTACTTC
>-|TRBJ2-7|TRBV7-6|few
CASSLVAGGSGEQYF
TGTGCCAGCAGCTTAGTGGCAGGGGGGTCAGGCGAGCAGTACTTC
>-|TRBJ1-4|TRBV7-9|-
CASSFTKRFNEKLFF
TGTGCCAGCAGCTTCACGAAGCGTTTTAATGAAAAACTGTTTTTT
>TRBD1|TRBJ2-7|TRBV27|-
CASSRDRWSYEQYF
TGTGCCAGCAGTAGGGACAGGTGGTCCTACGAGCAGTACTTC
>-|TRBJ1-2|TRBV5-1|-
CASSPGTANYGYTF
TGCGCCAGCAGCCCCGGTACCGCTAACTATGGCTACACCTTC
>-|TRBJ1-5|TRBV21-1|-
CAPSTPGCQPQHF
TGTGCCCCCTCCACCCCGGGGTGTCAGCCCCAGCATTTT
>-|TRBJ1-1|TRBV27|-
CASSLLLNTEAFF
TGTGCCAGCAGTTTACTCTTGAACACTGAAGCTTTCTTT
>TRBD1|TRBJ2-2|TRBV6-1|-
CASSDYRGAGELFF
TGTGCCAGCAGTGATTACAGGGGAGCCGGGGAGCTGTTTTTT
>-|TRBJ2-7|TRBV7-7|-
CASSLAGDYEQYF
TGTGCTAGCAGCTTAGCAGGGGACTACGAGCAGTACTTC
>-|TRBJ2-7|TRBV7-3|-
CASSSGDSYEQYF
TGTGCCAGCAGCTCAGGAGACAGCTACGAGCAGTACTTC
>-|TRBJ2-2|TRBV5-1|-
CASSFGGVDTGELFF
TGCGCCAGCAGCTTCGGGGGAGTGGACACCGGGGAGCTGTTTTTT
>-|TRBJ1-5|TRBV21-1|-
CASSPPETGIGNQPQHF
TGTGCCAGCAGCCCCCCGGAGACAGGGATTGGCAATCAGCCCCAGCATTTT
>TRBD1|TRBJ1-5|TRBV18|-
CASSPDRTGLTLFAQHF
TGTGCCAGCTCACCCGACAGGACAGGCCTTACTCTTTTCGCCCAGCATTTT
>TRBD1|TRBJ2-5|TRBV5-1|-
CASTQQGSRETQYF
TGCGCCAGCACCCAACAGGGGTCCAGGGAGACCCAGTACTTC
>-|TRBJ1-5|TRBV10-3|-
CAISEKKPGGLNSNQPQHF
TGTGCCATCAGTGAGAAGAAACCCGGAGGCCTAAATAGCAATCAGCCCCAGCATTTT
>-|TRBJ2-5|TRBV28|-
CASSSFGDSQEAQYF
TGTGCCAGCAGTTCGTTTGGCGACAGCCAAGAGGCCCAGTACTTC
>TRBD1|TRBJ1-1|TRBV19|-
CASIHRDRGPRDTEAFF
TGTGCCAGTATTCACCGGGACAGGGGGCCTCGGGACACTGAAGCTTTCTTT
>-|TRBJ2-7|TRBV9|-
CASGGSLATYEQYF
TGTGCCAGCGGGGGCAGCCTAGCCACCTACGAGCAGTACTTC
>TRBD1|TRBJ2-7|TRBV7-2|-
CASSLVGTGDYEQYF
TGTGCCAGCAGCTTAGTCGGGACAGGGGACTACGAGCAGTACTTC
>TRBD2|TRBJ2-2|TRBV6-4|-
CASSVLGAGTGELFF
TGTGCCAGCAGTGTTTTAGGAGCGGGAACCGGGGAGCTGTTTTTT
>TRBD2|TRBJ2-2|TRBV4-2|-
CASSSRTSFSGELFF
TGTGCCAGCAGTTCTAGGACTAGCTTCTCGGGGGAGCTGTTTTTT
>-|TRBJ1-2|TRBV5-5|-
CASSPGRGTGNYGYTF
TGTGCCAGCAGCCCGGGGAGGGGGACCGGTAACTATGGCTACACCTTC
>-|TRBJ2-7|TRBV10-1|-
CATPSYRPGGLGGNEQYF
TGCGCCACCCCGTCCTATCGGCCTGGGGGACTAGGGGGCAACGAGCAGTACTTC
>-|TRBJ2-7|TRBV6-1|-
CATLQGLSYEQYF
TGTGCCACCTTACAGGGTCTCTCCTACGAGCAGTACTTC
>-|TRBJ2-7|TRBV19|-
CASSLTGYTGYEQYF
TGTGCCAGTAGCCTGACAGGATATACGGGGTACGAGCAGTACTTC
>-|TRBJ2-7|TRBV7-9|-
CASSFTQYEQYF
TGTGCCAGCAGCTTTACCCAGTACGAGCAGTACTTC